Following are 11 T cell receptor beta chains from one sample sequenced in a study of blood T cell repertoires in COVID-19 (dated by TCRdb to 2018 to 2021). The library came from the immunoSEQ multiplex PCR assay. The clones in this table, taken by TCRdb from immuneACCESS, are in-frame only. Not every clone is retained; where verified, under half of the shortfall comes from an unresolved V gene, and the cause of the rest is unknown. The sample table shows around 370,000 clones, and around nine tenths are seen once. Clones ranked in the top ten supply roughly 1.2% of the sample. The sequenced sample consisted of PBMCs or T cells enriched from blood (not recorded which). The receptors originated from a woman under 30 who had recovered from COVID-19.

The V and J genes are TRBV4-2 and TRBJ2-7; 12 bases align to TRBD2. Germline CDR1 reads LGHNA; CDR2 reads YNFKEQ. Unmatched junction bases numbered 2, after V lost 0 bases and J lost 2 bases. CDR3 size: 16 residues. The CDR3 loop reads CASSQERTSGAYEQYF. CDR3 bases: TGTGCCAGCAGCCAAGAGAGGACTAGCGGGGCCTACGAGCAGTACTTC.

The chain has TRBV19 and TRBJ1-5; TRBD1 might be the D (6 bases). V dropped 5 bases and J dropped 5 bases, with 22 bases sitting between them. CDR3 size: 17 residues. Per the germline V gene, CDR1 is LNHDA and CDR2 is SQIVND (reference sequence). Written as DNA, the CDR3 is TGTGCCAGTAGTTCACTAACCACAGGGTTCACCCATCAGCCCCAGCATTTT. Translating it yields CASSSLTTGFTHQPQHF.

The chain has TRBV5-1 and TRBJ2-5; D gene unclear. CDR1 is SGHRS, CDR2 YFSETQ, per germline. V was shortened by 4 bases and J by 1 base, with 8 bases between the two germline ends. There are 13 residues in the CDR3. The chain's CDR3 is CASSPVPQETQYF. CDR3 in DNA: TGCGCCAGCAGCCCGGTACCCCAAGAGACCCAGTACTTC.

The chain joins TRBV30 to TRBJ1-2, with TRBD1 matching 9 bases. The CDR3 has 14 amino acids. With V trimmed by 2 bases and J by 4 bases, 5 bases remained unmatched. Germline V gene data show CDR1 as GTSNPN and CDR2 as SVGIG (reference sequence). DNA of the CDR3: TGTGCCTGGAGTTGGACAGGGGAGGGCTATGGCTACACCTTC. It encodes CAWSWTGEGYGYTF.

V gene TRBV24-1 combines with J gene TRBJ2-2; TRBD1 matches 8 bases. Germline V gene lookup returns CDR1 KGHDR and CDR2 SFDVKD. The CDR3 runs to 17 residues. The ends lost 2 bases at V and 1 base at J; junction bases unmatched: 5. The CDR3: CATSDSAGTGNTGELFF. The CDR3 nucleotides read TGTGCCACCAGTGATTCGGCCGGGACAGGGAACACCGGGGAGCTGTTTTTT.

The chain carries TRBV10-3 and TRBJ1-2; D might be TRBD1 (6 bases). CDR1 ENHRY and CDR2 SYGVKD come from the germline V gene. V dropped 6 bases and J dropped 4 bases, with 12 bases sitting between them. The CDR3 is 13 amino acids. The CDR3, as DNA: TGTGCCATCAGGGACGGGACACTCTATGGCTACACCTTC. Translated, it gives CAIRDGTLYGYTF.

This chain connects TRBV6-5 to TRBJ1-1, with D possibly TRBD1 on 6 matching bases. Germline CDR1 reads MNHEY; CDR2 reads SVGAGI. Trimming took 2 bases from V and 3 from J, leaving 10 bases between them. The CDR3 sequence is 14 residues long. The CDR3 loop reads CASSYQGKDTEAFF. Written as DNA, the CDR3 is TGTGCCAGCAGTTACCAGGGGAAGGACACTGAAGCTTTCTTT.

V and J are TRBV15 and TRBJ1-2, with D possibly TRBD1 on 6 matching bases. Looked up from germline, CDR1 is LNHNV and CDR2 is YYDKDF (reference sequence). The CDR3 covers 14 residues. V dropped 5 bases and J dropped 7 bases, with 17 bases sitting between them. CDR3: CATSGSTGSSGYTF. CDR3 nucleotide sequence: TGTGCCACCAGCGGTAGTACAGGGTCCTCTGGCTACACCTTC.

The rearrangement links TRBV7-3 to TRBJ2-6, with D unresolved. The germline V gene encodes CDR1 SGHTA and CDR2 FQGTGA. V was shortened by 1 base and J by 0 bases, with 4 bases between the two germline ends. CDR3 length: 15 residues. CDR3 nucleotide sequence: TGTGCCAGCAGCTTAAGCAGCTCTGGGGCCAACGTCCTGACTTTC. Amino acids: CASSLSSSGANVLTF. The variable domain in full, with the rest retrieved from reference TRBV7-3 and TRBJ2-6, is GAGVSQTPSNKVTEKGKYVELRCDPISGHTALYWYRQSLGQGPEFLIYFQGTGAADDSGLPNDRFFAVRPEGSVSTLKIQRTERGDSAVYLCASSLSSSGANVLTFGAGSRLTVL.

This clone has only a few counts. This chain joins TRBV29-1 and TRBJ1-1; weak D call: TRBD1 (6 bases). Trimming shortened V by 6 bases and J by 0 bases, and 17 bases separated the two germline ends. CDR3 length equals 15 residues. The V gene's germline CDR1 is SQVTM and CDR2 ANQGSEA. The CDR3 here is CSVDRTQGMNTEAFF. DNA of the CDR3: TGCAGCGTGGACCGGACCCAGGGGATGAACACTGAAGCTTTCTTT. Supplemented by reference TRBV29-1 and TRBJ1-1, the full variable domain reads SAVISQKPSRDICQRGTSLTIQCQVDSQVTMMFWYRQQPGQSLTLIATANQGSEATYESGFVIDKFPISRPNLTFSTLTVSNMSPEDSSIYLCSVDRTQGMNTEAFFGQGTRLTVV.

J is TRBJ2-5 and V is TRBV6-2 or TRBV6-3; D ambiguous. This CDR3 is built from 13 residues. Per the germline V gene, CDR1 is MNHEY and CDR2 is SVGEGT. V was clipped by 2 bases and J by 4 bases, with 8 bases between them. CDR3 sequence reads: CASSYRSGETQYF. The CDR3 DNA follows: TGTGCCAGCAGTTACCGGTCAGGAGAGACCCAGTACTTC.